This TCR beta chain appears in the sequencing data of a study of identical twins. MiXCR, run by TCRdb on the 5' RACE reads, gives a single entry per CDR3 protein. Found here are approximately 210,000 distinct CDR3 sequences, less than 20% of them singletons; the top ten hold 40%. This CDR3 comprises 14 residues. The ends lost 1 base at V and 4 bases at J; junction bases unmatched: 3. The germline V gene encodes CDR1 GTSNPN and CDR2 SVGIG (reference sequence). The sample was also reused in another study, on T cells expressing NK-cell markers. That report notes: Of eight sequenced donors, seven were HCMV-seropositive and one HCMV-seronegative. The HCMV specificity of the expanded NKG2C+ T cell clones stayed unresolved.

The specimen was CD8+ T cells sorted from blood. The genes are TRBV30 and TRBJ2-7; 11 bases fit TRBD2. The clonotype originates from a woman aged 18-30 years in good health. In DNA form, the CDR3 reads TGTGCCTGGAGTGCGGGACTAGCGGCTTACGAGCAGTACTTC. It is translated as CAWSAGLAAYEQYF.